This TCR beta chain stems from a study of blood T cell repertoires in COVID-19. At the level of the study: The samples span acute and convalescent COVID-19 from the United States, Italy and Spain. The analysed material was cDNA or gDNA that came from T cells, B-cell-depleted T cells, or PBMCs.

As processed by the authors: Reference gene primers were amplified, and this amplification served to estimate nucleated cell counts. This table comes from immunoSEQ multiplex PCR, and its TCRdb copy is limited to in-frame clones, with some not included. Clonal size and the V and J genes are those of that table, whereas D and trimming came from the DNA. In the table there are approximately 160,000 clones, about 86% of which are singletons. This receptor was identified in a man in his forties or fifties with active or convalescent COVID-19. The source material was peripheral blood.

The CDR3 protein is CASSLDRVTYSNQPQHF. The CDR3 DNA reads as TGTGCCAGCAGCCTGGACAGGGTTACCTATAGCAATCAGCCCCAGCATTTT. The chain links TRBV7-2 to TRBJ1-5; 8 bases line up with TRBD1. Germline-derived CDR1 and CDR2 are SGHTA and FQGNSA. Losses at the gene ends were 5 bases for V and 0 bases for J; bases not matched to a gene: 9. This CDR3 is built from 17 residues.